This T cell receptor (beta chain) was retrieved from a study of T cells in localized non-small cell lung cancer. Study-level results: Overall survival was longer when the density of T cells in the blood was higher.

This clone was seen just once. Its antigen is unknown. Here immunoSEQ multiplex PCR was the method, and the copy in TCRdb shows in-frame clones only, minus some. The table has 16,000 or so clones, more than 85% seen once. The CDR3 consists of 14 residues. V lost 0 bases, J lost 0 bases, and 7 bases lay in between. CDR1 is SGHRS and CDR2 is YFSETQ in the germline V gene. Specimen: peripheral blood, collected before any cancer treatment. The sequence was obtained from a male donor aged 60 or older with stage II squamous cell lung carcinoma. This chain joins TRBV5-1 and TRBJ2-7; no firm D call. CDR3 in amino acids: CASSLGAYSYEQYF. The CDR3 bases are TGCGCCAGCAGCTTGGGGGCTTACTCCTACGAGCAGTACTTC.